Detailed here is one T cell receptor (beta chain). Its antigen remains unidentified. V lost 1 base, J lost 6 bases, and 2 bases lay in between. The CDR3 totals 11 residues. Germline V gives CDR1 MNHEY, CDR2 SMNVEV (reference sequence). This specimen belongs to a study of STAT3 mutations in large granular lymphocyte leukemia. Each sample's TCRbeta library yielded on average about 40,773 productive templates. Repertoires were generated with immunoSEQ multiplex PCR, while TCRdb's copy carries only in-frame clones and drops some. This sample carries approximately 8,400 clones, about 92% of them seen once, and the ten largest clones take 66%. Findings and limits, study-wide: Differing intervals and regimens complicate linking therapy response to clone burden. At least one immunodominant TCR beta clonotype appeared in every T-cell large granular lymphocyte leukemia patient.

The sequencing sample was made of peripheral blood mononuclear cells. The rearrangement links TRBV27 to TRBJ2-3; unclear D gene. The sequence derives from a man aged 60 to 75 with T-cell large granular lymphocyte leukemia. Some clones in this sample may be carry-over from other donors' samples. CDR3 bases: TGTGCCAGCAGTTTATTCGATACGCAGTATTTT. Translated: CASSLFDTQYF.